This entry is about one T cell receptor (beta chain). This specimen belongs to a study of control samples from healthy donors and cancer patients. Profiled with immunoSEQ multiplex PCR; TCRdb holds only in-frame clones, not every one. Of roughly 130,000 clones listed, around 90% are singletons. The CDR3 is 15 residues long. Germline-derived CDR1 and CDR2 are MNHEY and SVGEGT. V lost 6 bases to trimming and J lost 2 bases, with 14 bases between them. Specimen: blood. This clonotype was sampled from a young man in good health. This chain uses TRBV6-2 or TRBV6-3 with TRBJ1-5, with D uncertain. The CDR3 reads CASSLSGDGNQPQHF. The CDR3 DNA is TGTGCCAGCAGCCTCTCGGGAGATGGCAATCAGCCCCAGCATTTT.